The 4 T cell receptor beta chains given below trace back to one sample, sequenced in a study of post-analysis software for immune sequencing data. Regarding the study as a whole: Compared with controls, patients had more of about 5 TRBV segments, including TRBV5-6, TRBV5-1 and TRBV20-1.

No antigen has been identified for these receptors. Unique-molecular-identifier-tagged TCR beta cDNA libraries were used. TCRdb reprocessed the PCR reads via MiXCR and lists one record per CDR3 protein. The table has roughly 700,000 distinct CDR3 sequences, around 27% seen once. Source material: blood. The receptor set was obtained from a girl aged 5-17 years with multiple sclerosis.

V is TRBV6-6 and J is TRBJ2-3; TRBD2 aligns across 9 bases. The CDR3 sequence is 16 residues long. From germline, CDR1 is MNHNY and CDR2 SVGAGI (reference sequence). V lost 2 bases to trimming and J lost 2 bases; unmatched junction nucleotides: 5. Written as DNA, the CDR3 is TGTGCCAGCAGTTACGGGGCGGGAGGGACCACAGATACGCAGTATTTT. It is translated as CASSYGAGGTTDTQYF.

V usage is TRBV20-1 and J usage is TRBJ1-4; D is uncertain. The CDR3 sequence is 14 residues long. The germline V gene has CDR1 DFQATT and CDR2 SNEGSKA (reference sequence). Deletions cut 3 bases from V and 10 bases from J, with 18 bases between. CDR3 DNA: TGCAGTGCTAGTGGCGTGACGTCTGAAGGAAAACTGTTTTTT. Its protein product is CSASGVTSEGKLFF.

The DNA for the CDR3 is TGTGCCAGCAGCTTACTTTCGGGGGGGGTTCTCGGAAACACCATATATTTT. Translating gives CASSLLSGGVLGNTIYF. V is TRBV7-8 and J is TRBJ1-3; D possibly corresponds to TRBD1 (5 bases). The CDR3 covers 17 residues. The germline CDR1 and CDR2 sequences are SGHVS and FQNEAQ. The ends were cut back, 2 bases at V and 4 bases at J, with 18 bases in the middle. The full variable domain, in which reference TRBV7-8 and TRBJ1-3 provide the parts outside the CDR3, is GAGVSQSPRYKVAKRGQDVALRCDPISGHVSLFWYQQALGQGPEFLTYFQNEAQLDKSGLPSDRFFAERPEGSVSTLKIQRTQQEDSAVYLCASSLLSGGVLGNTIYFGEGSWLTVV.

This chain links TRBV7-2 with TRBJ2-1; 9 bases map to TRBD1. The CDR3 loop spans 16 amino acids. The J segment lost 7 bases and the V segment lost 2 bases, leaving 9 bases of the junction unmatched. The germline V gene has CDR1 SGHTA and CDR2 FQGNSA. The CDR3 spells CASSLPGDRVWNEQFF. For the CDR3, the DNA is TGTGCCAGCAGCTTACCGGGGGACAGGGTATGGAATGAGCAGTTCTTC.